Listed below are T cell receptor beta chains from one sample, sequenced in a study of blood T cell repertoires in COVID-19. Method: immunoSEQ multiplex PCR; TCRdb's copy keeps in-frame clones and lacks some. The sample lists 210,000 or so clones, under 90% occurring once. The sample taken for sequencing was PBMCs or T cells enriched from blood (not recorded which). The receptor source for this set is a man between 60 and 75 years old who had recovered from COVID-19. Each CDR3 is given with its conserved first and last residue. A D gene is named only where the DNA matches it firmly. Only part of the rows carry a size: once, few, many, or a class if the clone is expanded.

TGTGCCAGCAGCTTTCAACAGCCAACTAATGAAAAACTGTTTTTT	CASSFQQPTNEKLFF	-	TRBV7-9	TRBJ1-4	-
TGCAGTGCTAGTACAGGAGGGGAGACCCAGTACTTC	CSASTGGETQYF	-	TRBV20-1	TRBJ2-5	-
TGTGCCAGCAGCCAAGTGACAGATTACTACGAGCAGTACTTC	CASSQVTDYYEQYF	-	TRBV3-1/TRBV3-2	TRBJ2-7	-
TGTGCCATCAGTCCTGACAGGGACTCACCCCTCCACTTT	CAISPDRDSPLHF	TRBD1	TRBV10-3	TRBJ1-6	-
TGCGCCAGCAGCCAAGGGACAGGGCTTTCGAACACTGAAGCTTTCTTT	CASSQGTGLSNTEAFF	TRBD1	TRBV4-3	TRBJ1-1	-
TGTGCCTGGAGTTGGTCGGGAGGCCAAGAGACCCAGTACTTC	CAWSWSGGQETQYF	TRBD2	TRBV30	TRBJ2-5	-
TGTGCCAGCTCACCACTGGACAGGGGTATTCGGAACACTGAAGCTTTCTTT	CASSPLDRGIRNTEAFF	TRBD1	TRBV18	TRBJ1-1	-
TGTGCCAGCAGTGGAGGGAGGGGCGGCGTCGGCTATGGCTACACCTTC	CASSGGRGGVGYGYTF	-	TRBV27	TRBJ1-2	-
TGTGCCAGTAGTATCGTTAATCAGCCCCAGCATTTT	CASSIVNQPQHF	-	TRBV19	TRBJ1-5	-
TGTGCCAGCAGCTTGGCTAGCGGGGGGAGAGATGAGCAGTTCTTC	CASSLASGGRDEQFF	TRBD2	TRBV5-4	TRBJ2-1	-
TGTGCCAGCGGGGCCCTTTCGGTGCAGTACTTC	CASGALSVQYF	-	TRBV6-5	TRBJ2-7	-
TGTGCCAGCAGTGAAGGACAGGGGGCGAACACCGGGGAGCTGTTTTTT	CASSEGQGANTGELFF	TRBD1	TRBV2	TRBJ2-2	-
TGTGCCAGCAGCGAGGCGAGTGAAAAACTGTTTTTT	CASSEASEKLFF	-	TRBV7-9	TRBJ1-4	-
TGTGCCAGCAGTTTAATAACTAGCGGACGGAATTTT	CASSLITSGRNF	TRBD2	TRBV12-3/TRBV12-4	TRBJ2-3	-
TGTGCCAGCAGCTTATCCGGGGGGAATGAAGCTTTCTTT	CASSLSGGNEAFF	-	TRBV11-3	TRBJ1-1	few
TGTGCCAGTAGCCCAAGGGGGACAGCAACCTACGAGCAGTACTTC	CASSPRGTATYEQYF	TRBD1	TRBV19	TRBJ2-7	-
TGTGCCAGCAGTTCGGGGTCCTACGAGCAGTACTTC	CASSSGSYEQYF	-	TRBV12-3/TRBV12-4	TRBJ2-7	-
TGCGCCAGCAGTCTAAGGGACACCTACGAGCAGTACTTC	CASSLRDTYEQYF	-	TRBV23-1	TRBJ2-7	-
TGTGCCAGCAGTGCAGGGCGAGGCAATCAGCCCCAGCATTTT	CASSAGRGNQPQHF	-	TRBV6-2/TRBV6-3	TRBJ1-5	-
TGTGCCAGCTCACAAGAGCGGGGGGGCACAGATACGCAGTATTTT	CASSQERGGTDTQYF	TRBD2	TRBV18	TRBJ2-3	-
TGTGCCAGCACCAGCGAGACAGGGGGCACGAACACCGGGGAGCTGTTTTTT	CASTSETGGTNTGELFF	TRBD1	TRBV27	TRBJ2-2	-
TGTGCCTGGAGAAGGACAGGGGGCGACTATGGCTACACCTTC	CAWRRTGGDYGYTF	TRBD1	TRBV30	TRBJ1-2	few
TGTGCCAGCAGTGAAGGAGGTGAAGCTTTCTTT	CASSEGGEAFF	-	TRBV2	TRBJ1-1	-
TGTGCCAGCAGCCAAGCAGGGACCGGGGAGCTGTTTTTT	CASSQAGTGELFF	-	TRBV3-1/TRBV3-2	TRBJ2-2	-
TGTGCCAGCAGCTACTACGAGACTAACTATGGCTACACCTTC	CASSYYETNYGYTF	-	TRBV7-2	TRBJ1-2	once
TGTGCCAGCAGCCCAGGGCTTACTGAAGCTTTCTTT	CASSPGLTEAFF	-	TRBV12-3/TRBV12-4	TRBJ1-1	-
TGTGCCAGCAGGGATCGATATGGGGGGGAGCAGTACTTC	CASRDRYGGEQYF	-	TRBV7-2	TRBJ2-7	-
TGTGCCAGCAGCTTGGTTCAGCCTCCAGGTGCCAACTATGGCTACACCTTC	CASSLVQPPGANYGYTF	-	TRBV5-5	TRBJ1-2	-
TGTGCCACCAGTGACCGCAGGGTTTCTGAGCAGTTCTTC	CATSDRRVSEQFF	-	TRBV24-1	TRBJ2-1	-
TGTGCCAGCAGTGGCCCTAACAGGGGAGCACAGACTGAAGCTTTCTTT	CASSGPNRGAQTEAFF	TRBD1	TRBV6-1	TRBJ1-1	-
TGTGCCAGCTCACCTAGCGGGGGGGCAGAGACCCAGTACTTC	CASSPSGGAETQYF	TRBD2	TRBV18	TRBJ2-5	-
TGTGCCAGCAGCCATCCCACGGGACAGGGGGTTTCACCCCTCCACTTT	CASSHPTGQGVSPLHF	TRBD1	TRBV3-1/TRBV3-2	TRBJ1-6	-
TGTGCCTGGAGCCGGGAGGGGCGAGAGACCCAGTACTTC	CAWSREGRETQYF	TRBD2	TRBV30	TRBJ2-5	-
TGCGCCAGCAGCCAAGATCGGTCGGGGGCAGATACGCAGTATTTT	CASSQDRSGADTQYF	-	TRBV4-3	TRBJ2-3	-
TGTGCCAGCAGCTTAGGACAGGGGGTCGGAAACACCATATATTTT	CASSLGQGVGNTIYF	TRBD1	TRBV7-3	TRBJ1-3	-
TGTGCCAGCACGACAGGGATGTTCAACACCGGGGAGCTGTTTTTT	CASTTGMFNTGELFF	TRBD1	TRBV2	TRBJ2-2	-
TGTGCCAGCACTCCGGGCGGGACAGGGGCTCAGCCCCAGCATTTT	CASTPGGTGAQPQHF	TRBD1	TRBV7-8	TRBJ1-5	-
TGTGCCAGCTCACTAGGGACAGGGAGCACTGAAGCTTTCTTT	CASSLGTGSTEAFF	TRBD1	TRBV18	TRBJ1-1	-